The 28 T cell receptor beta chains reported below all come from one sample, sequenced in a study of T cell responses to AZD1222 COVID-19 vaccine. Sequencing used immunoSEQ multiplex PCR; TCRdb keeps in-frame clones, though not all of them. This table holds around 150,000 clones, 92% found once. This specimen was peripheral blood, taken 28 days after the second AZD1222 dose. Receptors were obtained from an adult who received the AZD1222 COVID-19 vaccine.

The chain has TRBV7-6 and TRBJ1-1; weak D call: TRBD1 (6 bases). CDR1 SGHVS and CDR2 FNYEAQ come from the germline V gene. V was clipped by 0 bases and J by 2 bases, with 10 bases between them. CDR3 length: 15 residues. The CDR3 sequence: CASSLAGHPNTEAFF. The CDR3 DNA reads as TGTGCCAGCAGCTTAGCGGGACATCCCAACACTGAAGCTTTCTTT.

The gene calls are TRBV7-9 and TRBJ2-1; possible D gene TRBD2, 7 bases. Trimming took 5 bases from V and 5 from J, leaving 22 bases between them. From germline, CDR1 is SEHNR and CDR2 FQNEAQ (reference sequence). This CDR3 has 17 amino acids. The CDR3 DNA sequence: TGTGCCAGCAGCCCACTAGTTGGGGGGGGCCTAAACAATGAGCAGTTCTTC. Its translation is CASSPLVGGGLNNEQFF.

The V call is TRBV18, the J call TRBJ1-2, with 8 bases fitting TRBD1. Trimming at V came to 0 bases and at J to 2 bases, leaving 2 bases not matched to a gene. This CDR3 is built from 15 residues. Germline CDR1 is KGHSH and CDR2 is LQKENI. The CDR3: CASSPPDRANYGYTF. As DNA, the CDR3 is TGTGCCAGCTCACCACCGGACAGGGCGAACTATGGCTACACCTTC.

The chain joins TRBV11-3 to TRBJ2-1; 7 nucleotides align to TRBD1. The CDR3 sequence is 12 residues long. V trimming: 5 bases; J trimming: 10 bases; junction bases outside the gene matches: 5. CDR1 SGHNT and CDR2 YENEEA come from the germline V gene. The CDR3 DNA sequence: TGTGCCAGCAGCCGGGACAGTGGGGAGCAGTTCTTC. Translating gives CASSRDSGEQFF.

This clone was seen a handful of times. CDR3 amino acids: CSHRIRETQYF. The CDR3 DNA follows: TGCAGTCACAGAATTCGGGAGACCCAGTACTTC. This chain connects TRBV29-1 to TRBJ2-5; D remains unclear. The CDR3 contains 11 residues. The germline V gene encodes CDR1 SQVTM and CDR2 ANQGSEA.

The chain has TRBV5-1 and TRBJ1-1; 9 bases align to TRBD1. Germline V gene sequence: CDR1 SGHRS, CDR2 YFSETQ. The CDR3 extends over 15 amino acids. V was pared by 1 base and J by 4 bases, with 5 bases of the junction left unmatched. The CDR3 region has the DNA TGCGCCAGCAGCTTGACAGGGGGCGAGGGCACTGAAGCTTTCTTT. It is translated as CASSLTGGEGTEAFF.

The chain uses TRBV24-1 and TRBJ1-1, with D unresolved. CDR3 length: 15 residues. V was shortened by 0 bases and J by 1 base, with 8 bases between the two germline ends. CDR1 is KGHDR, CDR2 SFDVKD, per germline. In DNA, the CDR3 is TGTGCCACCAGTGATTTGGGGCAGAGGAACACTGAAGCTTTCTTT. This codes for CATSDLGQRNTEAFF.

This sequence joins TRBV19 and TRBJ1-5; no firm D call. CDR1 and CDR2 from the germline V gene are LNHDA and SQIVND (reference sequence). Trimming stripped 3 bases from V and 3 bases from J, with 18 bases between. This CDR3 has 17 residues. The DNA of the CDR3 is TGTGCCAGTAGTATTTCATACGGACTACCCCTCAATCAGCCCCAGCATTTT. It translates to CASSISYGLPLNQPQHF. Using reference TRBV19 and TRBJ1-5 for the parts outside the CDR3, the full variable domain is DGGITQSPKYLFRKEGQNVTLSCEQNLNHDAMYWYRQDPGQGLRLIYYSQIVNDFQKGDIAEGYSVSREKKESFPLTVTSAQKNPTAFYLCASSISYGLPLNQPQHFGDGTRLSIL.

The genes are TRBV3-1 (or the pseudogene TRBV3-2) and TRBJ1-3, with D perhaps matching TRBD1 (5 bases). The CDR3 runs 13 residues. Germline V gene data show CDR1 as LGHDT and CDR2 as YNNKEL (reference sequence). Trimming shortened V by 3 bases and J by 7 bases, and 10 bases separated the two germline ends. The CDR3 is CASSHRVWNTIYF. Written as DNA, the CDR3 is TGTGCCAGCAGCCACAGGGTGTGGAACACCATATATTTT.

The CDR3 region has the DNA TGTGCCAGCAGCGTAGCTGCACAGGACTCCTACGAGCAGTACTTC. It translates to CASSVAAQDSYEQYF. The rearrangement links TRBV9 to TRBJ2-7, with D perhaps TRBD1 (5 bases). V was shortened by 0 bases and J by 0 bases, with 10 bases between the two germline ends. The CDR3 sequence is 15 residues long. Germline assignment: CDR1 SGDLS and CDR2 YYNGEE.

V is TRBV18 and J is TRBJ2-7; a weak D match, TRBD1 (6 bases). V lost 0 bases to trimming and J lost 2 bases, with 11 bases between them. Looked up from germline, CDR1 is KGHSH and CDR2 is LQKENI. This CDR3 has 15 residues. Here the CDR3 DNA reads TGTGCCAGCTCACCACCTCAGACAGGAGCCTACGAGCAGTACTTC. It yields the protein CASSPPQTGAYEQYF. Supplemented by reference TRBV18 and TRBJ2-7, the full variable domain reads NAGVMQNPRHLVRRRGQEARLRCSPMKGHSHVYWYRQLPEEGLKFMVYLQKENIIDESGMPKERFSAEFPKEGPSILRIQQVVRGDSAAYFCASSPPQTGAYEQYFGPGTRLTVT.

This sequence joins TRBV2 and TRBJ2-1; unclear D gene. CDR1 and CDR2 from the germline V gene are SNHLY and FYNNEI. This CDR3 is built from 13 residues. V lost 9 bases to trimming and J lost 3 bases, with 12 bases between them. The CDR3 reads CASRNSGYNEQFF. The CDR3 DNA reads as TGTGCCAGTCGGAACTCGGGCTACAATGAGCAGTTCTTC.

The chain has TRBV3-1 (or the pseudogene TRBV3-2) and TRBJ2-3; D is uncertain. From germline, CDR1 is LGHDT and CDR2 YNNKEL (reference sequence). The CDR3 runs to 17 residues. V lost 4 bases to trimming and J lost 1 base, with 18 bases between them. The CDR3 region is CASSLRGALPRTDTQYF. The CDR3 DNA follows: TGTGCCAGCAGCCTCCGAGGAGCGCTACCCCGCACAGATACGCAGTATTTT.

CDR3 bases: TGTGCCAGCAGCGTAGGTGGGCAGATGAATGAAAAACTGTTTTTT. Residues: CASSVGGQMNEKLFF. V is TRBV9 and J is TRBJ1-4; no definite D call. V gave up 0 bases and J gave up 5 bases, with 11 bases separating them. Looked up from germline, CDR1 is SGDLS and CDR2 is YYNGEE. The CDR3 is 15 amino acids.

Only one count was recorded for this clone. CDR3 region: CASSRNPGQGGSNTEAFF. CDR3 DNA sequence: TGCGCCAGCAGCCGGAACCCGGGACAAGGGGGATCAAACACTGAAGCTTTCTTT. The chain has TRBV4-1 and TRBJ1-1; a possible D gene is TRBD1 (6 bases). V gave up 4 bases and J gave up 2 bases, with 23 bases separating them. The CDR3 loop spans 18 amino acids. Germline V lookup: CDR1 MGHRA, CDR2 YSYEKL.

The sample holds one count of this clone. The gene calls are TRBV6-5 and TRBJ2-7; 11 bases line up with TRBD1. Trimming removed 6 bases from V and 4 bases from J; junction bases left unmatched: 8. Germline loops: CDR1 MNHEY, CDR2 SVGAGI. The CDR3 is 15 residues long. As DNA, the CDR3 is TGTGCCAGCAGAACCATGGGGACAGGGGGTTACGAGCAGTACTTC. Amino acids: CASRTMGTGGYEQYF.

The V call is TRBV2, the J call TRBJ2-7; TRBD2 matches at 11 bases. The trim removed 3 bases at V and 1 base at J, leaving 14 bases unmatched. The CDR3 runs 19 residues. The V gene's germline CDR1 is SNHLY and CDR2 FYNNEI. CDR3 nucleotide sequence: TGTGCCAGCAGTGACCCATACCATAGCGGGGGGGCCTCTTCCTACGAGCAGTACTTC. It yields the protein CASSDPYHSGGASSYEQYF.

The chain couples TRBV7-2 to TRBJ1-5; no reliable D call. In germline, CDR1 is SGHTA, CDR2 FQGNSA. CDR3 length: 13 residues. V lost 4 bases to trimming and J lost 4 bases, with 8 bases between them. CDR3 sequence reads: CASSYWRNQPQHF. The CDR3 DNA reads TGTGCCAGCAGCTACTGGAGGAATCAGCCCCAGCATTTT.

This chain uses TRBV27 with TRBJ1-4, with 7 bases fitting TRBD1. J was trimmed by 7 bases and V by 3 bases; bases with no gene match: 8. Germline-derived CDR1 and CDR2 are MNHEY and SMNVEV (reference sequence). The CDR3 runs 15 residues. The CDR3 coding sequence is TGTGCCAGCAGTTTTGAGGCAGGGGGTAGTGAAAAACTGTTTTTT. Translating it yields CASSFEAGGSEKLFF.

This clone was seen a handful of times. The chain combines TRBV10-2 with TRBJ1-5, with D tentatively TRBD1 (5 bases). The germline V and J ends were trimmed by 0 bases and 5 bases, with 8 bases remaining between them. The CDR3 consists of 14 residues. The germline V gene has CDR1 WSHSY and CDR2 SAAADI. CDR3 nucleotide sequence: TGCGCCAGCAGTGAGTCTGACAGCCATCAGCCCCAGCATTTT. It is translated as CASSESDSHQPQHF.

The CDR3 DNA reads TGTGCCAGCAGTTTTGGAGGGAGGGACCGGCCCCAGCATTTT. Residues: CASSFGGRDRPQHF. V usage is TRBV27 and J usage is TRBJ1-5, with a weak D call TRBD1 (5 bases). The ends were cut back, 3 bases at V and 9 bases at J, with 15 bases in the middle. CDR1 is MNHEY, CDR2 SMNVEV, per germline (reference sequence). The CDR3 runs 14 residues.

The chain links TRBV18 to TRBJ1-6, with D tentatively TRBD1 (6 bases). With 6 bases removed from V and 10 bases from J, the gap between germline ends came to 19 bases. The CDR3 consists of 15 residues. From germline, CDR1 is KGHSH and CDR2 LQKENI. CDR3 protein: CASSPTGHKGSPLHF. CDR3 bases: TGTGCCAGCTCGCCTACAGGGCACAAGGGCTCACCCCTCCACTTT.

This chain connects TRBV6-2 or TRBV6-3 to TRBJ2-5; perhaps TRBD2 as D (6 bases). The V gene's germline CDR1 is MNHEY and CDR2 SVGEGT. The length of the CDR3 is 16 residues. V was pared by 6 bases and J by 1 base, with 18 bases between. Here the CDR3 DNA reads TGTGCCAGCAGCCTGGCCCCAATGGGAGGCCAAGAGACCCAGTACTTC. Translating gives CASSLAPMGGQETQYF.

The CDR3 sequence is CASSLSSLTGRLIYGYTF. DNA of the CDR3: TGTGCCAGCAGTTTGTCGAGCTTAACAGGGCGACTTATCTATGGCTACACCTTC. This sequence joins TRBV27 and TRBJ1-2, with D possibly TRBD1 on 6 matching bases. The CDR3 has 18 amino acids. Trimming removed 3 bases at V and 4 bases at J, with 24 bases between. Germline assignment: CDR1 MNHEY and CDR2 SMNVEV (reference sequence).

This clone was seen only a few times. This rearrangement joins TRBV15 to TRBJ1-1; tentatively, D is TRBD1 (5 bases). CDR3 length: 16 residues. V was clipped by 5 bases and J by 1 base, with 17 bases between them. Germline CDR1 LNHNV, CDR2 YYDKDF (reference sequence). This chain's CDR3 is CATSGNWLRGNTEAFF. CDR3 coding DNA: TGTGCCACCAGCGGGAATTGGTTGAGGGGGAACACTGAAGCTTTCTTT.

The chain links TRBV9 to TRBJ1-1; D may be TRBD1 (5 bases). The germline V and J ends were trimmed by 0 bases and 3 bases, with 12 bases remaining between them. Germline loops: CDR1 SGDLS, CDR2 YYNGEE. The CDR3 has 15 residues. This CDR3 is CASSVGWGRDTEAFF. The CDR3, as DNA: TGTGCCAGCAGCGTAGGATGGGGCAGGGACACTGAAGCTTTCTTT.

This sequence joins TRBV7-3 and TRBJ1-1; D gene uncertain. The CDR3 is 13 residues long. V was shortened by 3 bases and J by 5 bases, with 10 bases between the two germline ends. Germline CDR1 SGHTA, CDR2 FQGTGA. The CDR3 loop reads CASSLEGWTEAFF. The CDR3 region has the DNA TGTGCCAGCAGCTTGGAGGGCTGGACTGAAGCTTTCTTT.

The chain uses TRBV18 and TRBJ2-7; D gene ambiguous. Germline V lookup: CDR1 KGHSH, CDR2 LQKENI. V shed 4 bases and J shed 0 bases, with 25 bases lying between them. The CDR3 runs to 19 residues. Here the CDR3 reads CASSRFEVGVVGGSYEQYF. The CDR3, as DNA: TGTGCCAGCTCACGATTTGAGGTGGGTGTAGTCGGCGGCTCCTACGAGCAGTACTTC.